Shown below are 17 T cell receptor beta chains from a single sample sequenced in a study of regulatory T cells in long-lasting Graves disease. The TCR beta library used iRepertoire HTBI primers with Arm-PCR amplification of CDR3. TCRdb redid the calling of the multiplex PCR reads with MiXCR, one entry per CDR3 protein. This table has 350,000 to 450,000 distinct CDR3 sequences, 20% appearing once. Noted time point: persistent/refractory GD, antithyroid drugs over 5 years with positive TRAb. Scientists built the TCR library using RNA that was extracted from PBMCs. The material was peripheral blood mononuclear cells (PBMCs), obtained when the disease was refractory, from a patient treated with antithyroid drugs. The receptors here all came from a female donor with Graves disease.

This clonotype was seen ten or more times. The chain joins TRBV11-2 to TRBJ2-7; no definite D call. The V gene's germline CDR1 is SGHAT and CDR2 FQNNGV. This CDR3 is built from 12 residues. The ends were cut back, 5 bases at V and 4 bases at J, with 9 bases in the middle. CDR3 sequence: CASSEEPYEQYF. CDR3 DNA sequence: TGTGCCAGCAGCGAGGAGCCGTACGAGCAGTACTTC.

This clonotype has more than one count but fewer than ten. The V and J genes are TRBV20-1 and TRBJ2-7; D possibly corresponds to TRBD2 (5 bases). Germline assignment: CDR1 DFQATT and CDR2 SNEGSKA (reference sequence). Deletions cut 5 bases from V and 3 bases from J, with 8 bases between. CDR3 length: 11 amino acids. This CDR3 reads CSASTSYEQYF. Here the CDR3 DNA reads TGCAGTGCTTCTACTAGCTACGAGCAGTACTTC.

The chain employs TRBV29-1 and TRBJ1-1, with 9 bases matching TRBD1. There are 13 residues in the CDR3. V lost 6 bases and J lost 5; bases outside the gene matches: 7. The germline gives CDR1 SQVTM, CDR2 ANQGSEA. This chain's CDR3 is CSVGDRVGTEAFF. The DNA of the CDR3 is TGCAGCGTCGGGGACAGGGTGGGGACTGAAGCTTTCTTT.

The chain uses TRBV5-1 and TRBJ2-7, with no clear D. V lost 7 bases and J 2 bases, leaving 16 bases between the germline ends. The CDR3 sequence is 14 residues long. The germline gives CDR1 SGHRS, CDR2 YFSETQ. CDR3: CASGEAGSTYEQYF. The CDR3 DNA is TGCGCCAGCGGAGAAGCAGGTAGCACCTACGAGCAGTACTTC.

This clonotype was recorded at least ten times. One end of the junction does not line up with germline, which may come from a read error. The chain carries TRBV10-2 and TRBJ2-5; D might be TRBD1 or TRBD2, each matching 5 bases. There are 12 residues in the CDR3. The germline V gene has CDR1 WSHSY and CDR2 SAAADI. CDR3 DNA: TGTGCCAGCAGGGCGGGTGGAGAGACCCAGTACTTC. Translated: CASRAGGETQYF.

The V call is TRBV6-1, the J call TRBJ2-3; a weak D match, TRBD2 (5 bases). CDR1 and CDR2 from the germline V gene are MNHNS and SASEGT. The CDR3 consists of 20 residues. V lost 0 bases to trimming and J lost 6 bases, with 28 bases between them. CDR3 sequence (DNA): TGTGCCAGCAGTGAAGCAATCCGGACTCCGAGCCGTAGGCGGGCTGATACGCAGTATTTT. Translating it yields CASSEAIRTPSRRRADTQYF.

The CDR3: CATSSNVEQFF. The CDR3 DNA follows: TGTGCCACCAGTTCGAACGTCGAGCAGTTCTTC. The genes are TRBV24-1 and TRBJ2-1; D is undetermined. In germline, CDR1 is KGHDR, CDR2 SFDVKD. Trimming shortened V by 6 bases and J by 10 bases, and 9 bases separated the two germline ends. This CDR3 has 11 residues.

This clonotype was observed a few times. A far larger clone is one base from this, pointing to a likely read error. The gene calls are TRBV7-9 and TRBJ1-5, with a possible D match to TRBD1 (5 bases). The CDR3 spans 16 residues. V dropped 1 base and J dropped 4 bases, with 14 bases sitting between them. Germline V gene data show CDR1 as SEHNR and CDR2 as FQNEAQ (reference sequence). The CDR3 nucleotides are TGTGCCAGCAGCTTAGGGGACCGCGGGATTAATCAGCCCCAGCATTTT. It translates to CASSLGDRGINQPQHF.

The genes are TRBV29-1 and TRBJ2-3; 12 bases fit TRBD1. J gave up 2 bases and V 4 bases, and 4 bases lay outside the gene matches. The germline V gene has CDR1 SQVTM and CDR2 ANQGSEA. The CDR3 runs 15 residues. CDR3 nucleotide sequence: TGCAGCGTTGGGGGACAGGGGGCGCCCACAGATACGCAGTATTTT. This encodes CSVGGQGAPTDTQYF.

The chain links TRBV2 to TRBJ2-1; D is unclear. The V gene's germline CDR1 is SNHLY and CDR2 FYNNEI. V lost 6 bases to trimming and J lost 5 bases, with 14 bases between them. The CDR3 sequence is 14 residues long. CDR3 in DNA: TGTGCCAGCAGATCGGCGGCCAACAACAATGAGCAGTTCTTC. This codes for CASRSAANNNEQFF. The variable domain in full, with the rest retrieved from reference TRBV2 and TRBJ2-1, is EPEVTQTPSHQVTQMGQEVILRCVPISNHLYFYWYRQILGQKVEFLVSFYNNEISEKSEIFDDQFSVERPDGSNFTLKIRSTKLEDSAMYFCASRSAANNNEQFFGPGTRLTVL.

In regard to this clonotype: One base away lies a much larger clone, so this may be a sequencing read error. The chain joins TRBV6-2 or TRBV6-3 to TRBJ1-6, with a weak D call TRBD1 (6 bases). CDR3 length equals 12 residues. CDR1 and CDR2 (germline): MNHEY, SVGEGT. CDR3 sequence (DNA): TGTGCCGGCAGCAGGGGTAGTTCACCCCTCCACTTT. Translation: CAGSRGSSPLHF.

With respect to this clonotype: A read error may explain this, as a much larger clone is one base away. The rearrangement joins TRBV7-2 to TRBJ1-5; unclear D gene. The CDR3 has 14 residues. Germline CDR1 reads SGHTA; CDR2 reads FQGNSA. For the CDR3, the DNA is TGTGCCAGCAGCTTAGGGCTGGGGAATCAGTCCCAGCATTTT. This sequence encodes CASSLGLGNQSQHF.

This rearrangement joins TRBV9 to TRBJ2-1; TRBD2 aligns across 7 bases. CDR1 and CDR2 (germline): SGDLS, YYNGEE. CDR3 size: 16 residues. V shed 3 bases, J shed 3 bases, and the junction held 9 bases outside the gene matches. In DNA form, the CDR3 reads TGTGCCAGCAGCGCCGCGAAGCGGGGTGACTACAATGAGCAGTTCTTC. Translating gives CASSAAKRGDYNEQFF.

The V and J genes are TRBV27 and TRBJ2-2; possibly TRBD2 for D (6 bases). Deletions cut 4 bases from V and 2 bases from J, with 14 bases between. Germline V gene data show CDR1 as MNHEY and CDR2 as SMNVEV (reference sequence). The CDR3 consists of 16 residues. The CDR3 spells CASSSGHGLNTGELFF. CDR3 sequence (DNA): TGTGCCAGCAGTTCCGGACACGGACTAAACACCGGGGAGCTGTTTTTT.

This clonotype was seen ten or more times. The J gene is TRBJ1-5, the V gene TRBV20-1; no firm D call. CDR3 length equals 14 residues. Trimming cost V 2 bases and J 1 base, with 9 bases left between them. The germline V gene has CDR1 DFQATT and CDR2 SNEGSKA (reference sequence). The CDR3 coding sequence is TGCAGTGCTAGACCAATCGGGAGCAATCAGCCCCAGCATTTT. Translating gives CSARPIGSNQPQHF.

The chain has TRBV5-6 and TRBJ1-4; 12 bases agree with TRBD1. The CDR3 is 16 amino acids. Germline V gives CDR1 SGHDT, CDR2 YYEEEE. V shed 3 bases, J shed 6 bases, and the junction held 6 bases outside the gene matches. This chain's CDR3 is CASSYGTGGLDEKLFF. The CDR3 DNA reads TGTGCCAGCAGCTACGGGACAGGGGGCTTAGATGAAAAACTGTTTTTT.

The chain employs TRBV27 and TRBJ2-2, with TRBD2 matching over 10 bases. The V segment lost 1 base and the J segment 8 bases; nucleotides outside the gene matches: 7. The CDR3 runs to 16 residues. The germline V gene encodes CDR1 MNHEY and CDR2 SMNVEV (reference sequence). CDR3 DNA: TGTGCCAGCAGTTTATGGGGTAGCGGGAGGATAGGGGAGCTGTTTTTT. Its translation: CASSLWGSGRIGELFF.